What follows describes a single T cell receptor (beta chain). Distinct nucleotide sequences in the sample also encode this CDR3. V gave up 3 bases and J gave up 4 bases, with 9 bases separating them. This CDR3 contains 13 residues. Germline V gene sequence: CDR1 MNHNS, CDR2 SASEGT. This record comes from a study of blood T cell repertoires in COVID-19. Study overall: The origin of the acute and convalescent COVID-19 samples was the United States, Italy and Spain. T cells, B-cell-depleted T cells, or PBMCs provided the cDNA or gDNA that served as material.

The table came from immunoSEQ multiplex PCR; TCRdb's copy has only in-frame clones and leaves some out. The sample lists some 530,000 clones; approximately 83% were seen once. The clonotype was recovered from a human donor in a cohort sampled during active COVID-19. The sequencing input was peripheral blood. The gene calls are TRBV6-1 and TRBJ2-5; tentative D call: TRBD2 (5 bases). CDR3 amino acids: CASSELAGETQYF. Written as DNA, the CDR3 is TGTGCCAGCAGTGAGCTAGCTGGAGAGACCCAGTACTTC.